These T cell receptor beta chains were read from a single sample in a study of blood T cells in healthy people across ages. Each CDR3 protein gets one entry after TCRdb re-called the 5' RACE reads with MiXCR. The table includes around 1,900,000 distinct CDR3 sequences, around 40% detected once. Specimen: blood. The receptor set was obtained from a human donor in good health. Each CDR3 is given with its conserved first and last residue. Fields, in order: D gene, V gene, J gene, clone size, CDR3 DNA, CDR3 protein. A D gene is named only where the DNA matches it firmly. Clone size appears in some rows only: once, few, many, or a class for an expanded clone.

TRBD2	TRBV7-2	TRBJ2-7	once	TGTGCCAGCAGCTCCCGGGCTACTAGCGGGGACTACGAGCAGTACTTC	CASSSRATSGDYEQYF
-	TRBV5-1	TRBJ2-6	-	TGCGCCAGCAGCTTGACAGATAGGGGGGTCCTGACTTTC	CASSLTDRGVLTF
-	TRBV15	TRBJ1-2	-	TGTGCCACCAGCAGAGATGGAGGGGAGGACTATGGCTACACCTTC	CATSRDGGEDYGYTF
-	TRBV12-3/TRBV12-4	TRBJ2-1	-	TGTGCCAGTAGTTCCTGGATAGGGTTAAGCCATGAGCAGTTCTTC	CASSSWIGLSHEQFF
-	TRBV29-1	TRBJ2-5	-	TGCAGCGTTGGTTTGACTGAGACCCAGTACTTC	CSVGLTETQYF
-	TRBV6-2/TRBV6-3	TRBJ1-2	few	TGTGCCAGCAGTTACTCCGGTCGCCTACTCTGGTACACCTTC	CASSYSGRLLWYTF
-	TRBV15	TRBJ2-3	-	TGTGCCACCAGCAGAGATCTAGCCGGCGGTGATACGCAGTATTTT	CATSRDLAGGDTQYF
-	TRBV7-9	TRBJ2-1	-	TGTGCCAGCAGCTTAATTGGCGCGGACCCCGAGGGTGAGCAGTTCTTC	CASSLIGADPEGEQFF
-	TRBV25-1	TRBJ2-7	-	TGTGCCAGCAGTGAATCCCAGTCAGGCTACGAGCAGTACTTC	CASSESQSGYEQYF
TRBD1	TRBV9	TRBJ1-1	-	TGTGCCAGCAGCTTAACAGGGGATAGAGGGACTGAAGCTTTCTTT	CASSLTGDRGTEAFF
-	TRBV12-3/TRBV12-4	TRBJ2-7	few	TGTGCCAGCAGTCCGACTAGTAAATTCTACGAGCAGTACTTC	CASSPTSKFYEQYF
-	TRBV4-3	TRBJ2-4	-	TGCGCCAGCAGCCAAAACCTAAGGGGCGGACCCCCAGACTTC	CASSQNLRGGPPDF
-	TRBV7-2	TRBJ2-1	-	TGTGCCAGCAGCCCCACTAGTTCCTCCTACAATGAGCAGTTCTTC	CASSPTSSSYNEQFF
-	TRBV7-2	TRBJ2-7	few	TGTGCCAGCAGCACTGCGACAGGTACTTACGAGCAGTACTTC	CASSTATGTYEQYF
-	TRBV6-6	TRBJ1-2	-	TGTGCCAGCAGTTACCCAGGGGCTTACGGCTACACCTTC	CASSYPGAYGYTF
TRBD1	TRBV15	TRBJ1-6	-	TGTGCCACCAGCAGAGATCGAGGGACAGGCCACCTGGGAAATTCACCCCTCCACTTT	CATSRDRGTGHLGNSPLHF
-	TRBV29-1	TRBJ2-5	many	TGCAGCGTCCTTAGAACTAGGTCGGAGACCCAGTACTTC	CSVLRTRSETQYF
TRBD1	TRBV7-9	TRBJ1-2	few	TGTGCCAGCAGCCCCCCACCCGGGGACAGGGGATATGGCTACACCTTC	CASSPPPGDRGYGYTF
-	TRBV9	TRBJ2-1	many	TGTGCCAGCAGCGTTGGGGCCCGAGACCTTGACAATGAGCAGTTCTTC	CASSVGARDLDNEQFF
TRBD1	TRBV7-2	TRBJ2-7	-	TGTGCCAGCACCGGGACAGGGGGGTTCTACGAGCAGTACTTC	CASTGTGGFYEQYF
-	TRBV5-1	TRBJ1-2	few	TGCGCCAGCAGCCGCGGACGCGAGGGGGGCTACACCTTC	CASSRGREGGYTF
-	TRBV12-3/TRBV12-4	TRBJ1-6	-	TGTGCCAGCAGTCCCAGCGGGTCTTATAATTCACCCCTCCACTTT	CASSPSGSYNSPLHF
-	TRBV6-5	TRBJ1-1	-	TGTGCCAGCAGCCAGGTGACGGGCTCGGCTTTCTTT	CASSQVTGSAFF
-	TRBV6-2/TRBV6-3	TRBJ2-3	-	TGTGCCAGCAGTTACAATCCAGATACGCAGTATTTT	CASSYNPDTQYF
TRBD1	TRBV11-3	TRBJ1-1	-	TGTGCCAGCAGGTGGACAGGGCAAAGGCGGGACACTGAAGCTTTCTTT	CASRWTGQRRDTEAFF
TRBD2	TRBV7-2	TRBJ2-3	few	TGTGCCAGCAGCTTACCTAGCGGACGCACAGATACGCAGTATTTT	CASSLPSGRTDTQYF
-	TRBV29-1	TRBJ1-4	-	TGCAGCGTTGTCCCGCGGGGGCATGCTAATGAAAAACTGTTTTTT	CSVVPRGHANEKLFF
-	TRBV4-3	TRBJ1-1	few	TGCGCCAGCAGCCAAGAGGCTCGGGTCGACACTGAAGCTTTCTTT	CASSQEARVDTEAFF
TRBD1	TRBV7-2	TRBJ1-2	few	TGTGCCAGCAGCTTAGGACAGGGGGCTGTTGGCTACACCTTC	CASSLGQGAVGYTF
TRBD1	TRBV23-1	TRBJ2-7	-	TGCGCCAGCGGTCAAACACAGGGGGCCAAGCAGTACTTC	CASGQTQGAKQYF
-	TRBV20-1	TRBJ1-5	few	TGCAGTGCTAGTTTTACAGGGAATCAGCCCCAGCATTTT	CSASFTGNQPQHF
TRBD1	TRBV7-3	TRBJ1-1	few	TGTGCCAGCAGCTTAATCGCCGCAGGGGGCGCGAACACTGAAGCTTTCTTT	CASSLIAAGGANTEAFF
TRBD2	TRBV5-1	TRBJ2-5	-	TGCGCCACAGGGGCGGGGGGCCAAGAGACCCAGTACTTC	CATGAGGQETQYF
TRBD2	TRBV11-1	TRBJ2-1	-	TGTGCCAGCAGCGGTAGCGGGGGGATCTCCTACAATGAGCAGTTCTTC	CASSGSGGISYNEQFF
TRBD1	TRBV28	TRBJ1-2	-	TGTGCCAGCAGTTTTGAGACAGGGGGCCGGAATGGCTACACCTTC	CASSFETGGRNGYTF
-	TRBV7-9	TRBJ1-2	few	TGTGCCAGCAGAGAATCTCATGGCTACACCTTC	CASRESHGYTF
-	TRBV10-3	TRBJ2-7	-	TGTGCCATCAGGGTAGACCGGTACAATGAGCAGTACTTC	CAIRVDRYNEQYF
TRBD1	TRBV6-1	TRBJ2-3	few	TGTGCCAGCAGTGGACAGGGGGGCCACACAGATACGCAGTATTTT	CASSGQGGHTDTQYF
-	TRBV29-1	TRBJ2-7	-	TGCAGCGTAGCGAATAGGAATGAGCAGTACTTC	CSVANRNEQYF
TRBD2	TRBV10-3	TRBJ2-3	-	TGTGCCATCAGTGAGACGACTAGCGGGAAAGATACGCAGTATTTT	CAISETTSGKDTQYF
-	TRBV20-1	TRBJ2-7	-	TGCAGGGCCCGGGGTAGCGATTACGAGCAGTACTTC	CRARGSDYEQYF
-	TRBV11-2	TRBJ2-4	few	TGTGCCAGCAGCTTAGGAGCCACTGGGAACATTCAGTACTTC	CASSLGATGNIQYF
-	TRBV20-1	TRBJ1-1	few	TGCAGTGCTAGAGTTAGATACCCCGGGGCTGAAGCTTTCTTT	CSARVRYPGAEAFF
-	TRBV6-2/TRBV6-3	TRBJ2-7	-	TGTGCCAGCAGTTACTTGCACGAGCAGTACTTC	CASSYLHEQYF
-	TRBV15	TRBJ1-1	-	TGTGCCACCTTTGACCTACGTGGGGGGAGCACTGAAGCTTTCTTT	CATFDLRGGSTEAFF
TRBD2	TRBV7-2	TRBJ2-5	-	TGTGCCAGCAGCTTAAATACCCTAGCGGTCCCGGGGGAGACCCAGTACTTC	CASSLNTLAVPGETQYF
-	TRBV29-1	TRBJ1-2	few	TGCAGCATTCCGGATGGTTTCTATGGCTACACCTTC	CSIPDGFYGYTF
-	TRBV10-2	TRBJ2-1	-	TGCGCCAGCAGTTACCGCGACTGCGTTGAGCAGTTCTTC	CASSYRDCVEQFF
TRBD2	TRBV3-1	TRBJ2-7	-	TGTGCCAGCAGCCAAATGGCGAGCGGGGGTCGCGAGCAGTACTTC	CASSQMASGGREQYF
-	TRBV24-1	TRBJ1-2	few	TGTGCCACCAGTGGCCAGGCGGGGGGATCCTATGGCTACACCTTC	CATSGQAGGSYGYTF
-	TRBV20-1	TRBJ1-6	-	TGCAGTGCTTGGCCCGAGGGGAATTCACCCCTCCACTTT	CSAWPEGNSPLHF
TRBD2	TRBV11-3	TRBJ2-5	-	TGTGCCAGCAGCTTCTCTATAAGGCTAGCGGGGCAAGAGACCCAGTACTTC	CASSFSIRLAGQETQYF
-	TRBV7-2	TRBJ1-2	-	TGTGCCAGCAGTCAAATGGGGCAGGGCGTATCAGGCTACACCTTC	CASSQMGQGVSGYTF
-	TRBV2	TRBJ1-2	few	TGTGCCAGCATCCCTGGGAACTATGGCTACACCTTC	CASIPGNYGYTF
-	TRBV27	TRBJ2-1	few	TGTGCCAGCGCTCCCACCCGGGTGGCCTACAATGAGCAGTTCTTC	CASAPTRVAYNEQFF
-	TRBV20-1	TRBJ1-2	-	TGCAGTGCCGACCCCCGGGACACCAAAAACTATGGCTACACCTTC	CSADPRDTKNYGYTF
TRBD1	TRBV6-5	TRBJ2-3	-	TGTGCCAGCAGACACAGGGGGCTAGGCACAGATACGCAGTATTTT	CASRHRGLGTDTQYF
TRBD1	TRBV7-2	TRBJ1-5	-	TGTGCCAGCAGCTTAATGGGGGACAGGGTGAATCAGCCCCAGCATTTT	CASSLMGDRVNQPQHF
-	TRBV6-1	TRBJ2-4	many	TGTGCCAGCAGCGACCGGAGCTATAAGAACATTCAGTACTTC	CASSDRSYKNIQYF